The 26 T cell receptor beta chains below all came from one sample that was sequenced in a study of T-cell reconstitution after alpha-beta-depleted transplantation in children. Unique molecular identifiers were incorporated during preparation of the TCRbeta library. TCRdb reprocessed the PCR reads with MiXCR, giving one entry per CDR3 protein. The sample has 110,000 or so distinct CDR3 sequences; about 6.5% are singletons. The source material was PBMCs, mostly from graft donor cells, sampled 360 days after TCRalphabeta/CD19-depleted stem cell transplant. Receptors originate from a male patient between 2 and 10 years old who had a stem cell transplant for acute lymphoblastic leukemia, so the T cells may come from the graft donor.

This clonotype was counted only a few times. The chain's CDR3 is CSAPSRLAGGQRETQYF. The CDR3 coding sequence is TGCAGTGCTCCCTCTCGACTAGCGGGAGGTCAGCGAGAGACCCAGTACTTC. This chain joins TRBV20-1 and TRBJ2-5; 13 bases map to TRBD2. Per the germline V gene, CDR1 is DFQATT and CDR2 is SNEGSKA (reference sequence). The CDR3 loop spans 17 amino acids. V dropped 5 bases and J dropped 4; count of bases not matched to a gene: 13.

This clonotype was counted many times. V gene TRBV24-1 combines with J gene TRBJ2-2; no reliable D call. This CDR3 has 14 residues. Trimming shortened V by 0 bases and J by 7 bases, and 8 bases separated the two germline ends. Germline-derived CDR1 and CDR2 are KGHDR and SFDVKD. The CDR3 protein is CATSDLSTGGELFF. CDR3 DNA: TGTGCCACCAGTGATTTGTCAACTGGCGGGGAGCTGTTTTTT.

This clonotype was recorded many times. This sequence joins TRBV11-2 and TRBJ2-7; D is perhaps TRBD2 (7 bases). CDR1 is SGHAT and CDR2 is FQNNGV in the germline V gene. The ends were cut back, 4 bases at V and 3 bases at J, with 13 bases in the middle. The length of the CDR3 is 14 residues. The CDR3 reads CASSSRGGGYEQYF. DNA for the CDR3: TGTGCCAGCAGCTCCCGGGGAGGGGGCTACGAGCAGTACTTC.

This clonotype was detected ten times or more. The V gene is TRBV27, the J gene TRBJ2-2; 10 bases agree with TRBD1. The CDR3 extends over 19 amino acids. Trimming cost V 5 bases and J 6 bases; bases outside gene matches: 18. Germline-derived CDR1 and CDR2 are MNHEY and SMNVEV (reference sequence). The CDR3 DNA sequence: TGTGCCAGCAGTGGGACAGGGGTCATCGTAGCGGGAAGGGCCGGGGAGCTGTTTTTT. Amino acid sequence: CASSGTGVIVAGRAGELFF.

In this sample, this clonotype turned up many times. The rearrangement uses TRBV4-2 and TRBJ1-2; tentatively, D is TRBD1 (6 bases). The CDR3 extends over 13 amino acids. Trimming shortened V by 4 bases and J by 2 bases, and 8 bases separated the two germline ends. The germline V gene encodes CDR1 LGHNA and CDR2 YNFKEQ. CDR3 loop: CASSPGTNYGYTF. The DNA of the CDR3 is TGTGCCAGCAGCCCCGGGACAAACTATGGCTACACCTTC.

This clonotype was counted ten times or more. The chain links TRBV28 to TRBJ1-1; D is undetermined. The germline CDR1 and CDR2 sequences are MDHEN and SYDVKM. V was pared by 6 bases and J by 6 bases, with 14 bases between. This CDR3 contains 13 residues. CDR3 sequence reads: CASSTPTRAEAFF. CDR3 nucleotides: TGTGCCAGCAGCACCCCGACACGCGCTGAAGCTTTCTTT.

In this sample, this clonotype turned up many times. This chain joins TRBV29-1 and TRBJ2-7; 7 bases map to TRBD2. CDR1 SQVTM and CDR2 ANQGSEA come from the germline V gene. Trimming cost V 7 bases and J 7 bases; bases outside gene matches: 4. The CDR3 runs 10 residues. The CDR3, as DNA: TGCAGCGCTATGGGGGGGGAGCAGTACTTC. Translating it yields CSAMGGEQYF.

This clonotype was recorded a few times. This chain's CDR3 is CASSPSEGQGAGELFF. CDR3 nucleotide sequence: TGTGCCAGCAGCCCCTCAGAGGGACAGGGGGCCGGGGAGCTGTTTTTT. V usage is TRBV4-2 and J usage is TRBJ2-2, with TRBD1 matching over 11 bases. The CDR3 sequence is 16 residues long. The germline gives CDR1 LGHNA, CDR2 YNFKEQ. With V trimmed by 4 bases and J by 6 bases, 7 bases remained unmatched.

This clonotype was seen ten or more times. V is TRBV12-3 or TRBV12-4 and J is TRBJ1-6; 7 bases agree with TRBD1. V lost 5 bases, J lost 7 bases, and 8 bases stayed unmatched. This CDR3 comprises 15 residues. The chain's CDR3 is CASSTRQGANSPLHF. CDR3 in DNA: TGTGCCAGCAGTACCCGACAGGGTGCGAATTCACCCCTCCACTTT.

Here the CDR3 reads CSVEGGWGDGYTF. In DNA, the CDR3 is TGCAGCGTTGAAGGGGGCTGGGGTGACGGCTACACCTTC. J is TRBJ1-2 and V is TRBV29-1; a possible D gene is TRBD1 (5 bases). The length of the CDR3 is 13 residues. Germline CDR1 and CDR2: SQVTM and ANQGSEA. V was trimmed by 1 base and J by 8 bases, leaving 14 bases between them.

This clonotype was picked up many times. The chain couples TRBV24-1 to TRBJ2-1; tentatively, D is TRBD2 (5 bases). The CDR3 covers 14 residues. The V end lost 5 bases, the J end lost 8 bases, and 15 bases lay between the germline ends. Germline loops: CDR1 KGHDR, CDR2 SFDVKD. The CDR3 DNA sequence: TGTGCCACCAGTGTGGGAGCCGGTACGGATGAGCAGTTCTTC. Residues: CATSVGAGTDEQFF.

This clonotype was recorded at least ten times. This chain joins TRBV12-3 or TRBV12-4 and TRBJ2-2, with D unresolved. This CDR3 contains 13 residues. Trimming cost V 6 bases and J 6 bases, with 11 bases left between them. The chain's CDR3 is CASRLNGAGELFF. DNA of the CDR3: TGTGCCAGCAGACTAAATGGGGCCGGGGAGCTGTTTTTT.

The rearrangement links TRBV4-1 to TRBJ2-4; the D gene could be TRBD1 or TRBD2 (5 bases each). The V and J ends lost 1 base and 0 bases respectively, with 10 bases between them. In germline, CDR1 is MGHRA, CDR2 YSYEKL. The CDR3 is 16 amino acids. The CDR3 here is CASSQAGTSAKNIQYF. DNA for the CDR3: TGCGCCAGCAGCCAAGCCGGGACCTCAGCCAAAAACATTCAGTACTTC.

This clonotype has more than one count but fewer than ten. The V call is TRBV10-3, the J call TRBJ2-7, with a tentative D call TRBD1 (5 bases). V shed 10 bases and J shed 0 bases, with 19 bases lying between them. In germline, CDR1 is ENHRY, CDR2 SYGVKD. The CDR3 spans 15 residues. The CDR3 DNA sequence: TGTGCCACGCTAGATTCCAGGGTGAGCTCCTACGAGCAGTACTTC. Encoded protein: CATLDSRVSSYEQYF.

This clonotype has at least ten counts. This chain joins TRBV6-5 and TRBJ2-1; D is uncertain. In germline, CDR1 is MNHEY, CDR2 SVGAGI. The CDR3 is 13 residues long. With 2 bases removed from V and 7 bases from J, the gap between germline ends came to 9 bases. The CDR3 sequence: CASSYPTQNEQFF. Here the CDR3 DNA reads TGTGCCAGCAGTTACCCGACCCAGAATGAGCAGTTCTTC.

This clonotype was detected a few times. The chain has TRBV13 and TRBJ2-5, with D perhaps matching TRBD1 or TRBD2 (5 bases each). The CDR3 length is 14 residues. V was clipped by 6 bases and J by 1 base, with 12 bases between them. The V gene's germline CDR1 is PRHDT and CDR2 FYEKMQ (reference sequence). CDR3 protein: CASSRDGSQETQYF. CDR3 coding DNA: TGTGCCAGCAGTCGGGACGGGTCCCAAGAGACCCAGTACTTC. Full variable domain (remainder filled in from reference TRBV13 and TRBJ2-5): AAGVIQSPRHLIKEKRETATLKCYPIPRHDTVYWYQQGPGQDPQFLISFYEKMQSDKGSIPDRFSAQQFSDYHSELNMSSLELGDSALYFCASSRDGSQETQYFGPGTRLLVL.

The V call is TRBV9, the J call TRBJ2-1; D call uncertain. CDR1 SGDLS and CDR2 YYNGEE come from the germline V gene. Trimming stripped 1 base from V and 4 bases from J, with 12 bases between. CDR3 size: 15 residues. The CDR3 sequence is CASSVTGLFYNEQFF. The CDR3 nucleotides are TGTGCCAGCAGCGTAACGGGCCTTTTTTACAATGAGCAGTTCTTC.

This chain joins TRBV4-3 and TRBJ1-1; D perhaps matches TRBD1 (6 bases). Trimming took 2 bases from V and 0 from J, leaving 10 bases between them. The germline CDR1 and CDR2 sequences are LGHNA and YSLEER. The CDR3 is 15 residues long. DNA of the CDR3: TGCGCCAGCAGCCAAACGGGACATTTGAACACTGAAGCTTTCTTT. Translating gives CASSQTGHLNTEAFF.

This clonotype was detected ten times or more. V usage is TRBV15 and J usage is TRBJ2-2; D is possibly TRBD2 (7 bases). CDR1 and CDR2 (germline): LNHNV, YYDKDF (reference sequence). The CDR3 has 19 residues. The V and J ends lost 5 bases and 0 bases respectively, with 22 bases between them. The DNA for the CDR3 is TGTGCCACCAGCGTTCCGCGGGGGCAAGCTCGCTCGAACACCGGGGAGCTGTTTTTT. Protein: CATSVPRGQARSNTGELFF.

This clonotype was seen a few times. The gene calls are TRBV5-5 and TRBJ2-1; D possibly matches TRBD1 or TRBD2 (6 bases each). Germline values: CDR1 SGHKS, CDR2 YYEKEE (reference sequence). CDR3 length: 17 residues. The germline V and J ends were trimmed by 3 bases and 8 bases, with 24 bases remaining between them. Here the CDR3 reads CASSSPPGGYRADEQFF. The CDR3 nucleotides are TGTGCCAGCAGCTCGCCCCCCGGGGGCTACCGAGCCGATGAGCAGTTCTTC.

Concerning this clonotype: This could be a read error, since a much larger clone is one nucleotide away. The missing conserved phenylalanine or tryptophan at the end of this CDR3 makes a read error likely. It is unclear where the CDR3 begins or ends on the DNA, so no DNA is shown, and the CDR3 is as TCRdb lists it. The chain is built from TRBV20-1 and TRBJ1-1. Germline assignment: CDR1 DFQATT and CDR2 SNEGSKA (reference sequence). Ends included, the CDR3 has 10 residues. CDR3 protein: CSASNWGLTL.

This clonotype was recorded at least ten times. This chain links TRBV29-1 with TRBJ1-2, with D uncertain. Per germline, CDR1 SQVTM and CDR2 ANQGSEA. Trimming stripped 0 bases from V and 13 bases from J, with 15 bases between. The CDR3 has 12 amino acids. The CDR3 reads CSVEDQRADGTF. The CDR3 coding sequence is TGCAGCGTTGAAGATCAGAGGGCGGATGGCACCTTC.

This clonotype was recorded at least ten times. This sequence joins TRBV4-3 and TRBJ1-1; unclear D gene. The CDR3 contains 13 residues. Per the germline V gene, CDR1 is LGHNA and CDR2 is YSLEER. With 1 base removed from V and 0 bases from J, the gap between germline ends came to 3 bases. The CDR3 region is CASSQGVNTEAFF. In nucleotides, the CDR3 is TGCGCCAGCAGCCAAGGAGTGAACACTGAAGCTTTCTTT.

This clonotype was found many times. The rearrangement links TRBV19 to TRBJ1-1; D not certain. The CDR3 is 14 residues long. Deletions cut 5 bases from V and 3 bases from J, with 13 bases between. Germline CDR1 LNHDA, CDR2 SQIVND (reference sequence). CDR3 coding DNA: TGTGCCAGTAGTCTAAGTCGGGGAGACACTGAAGCTTTCTTT. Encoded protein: CASSLSRGDTEAFF.

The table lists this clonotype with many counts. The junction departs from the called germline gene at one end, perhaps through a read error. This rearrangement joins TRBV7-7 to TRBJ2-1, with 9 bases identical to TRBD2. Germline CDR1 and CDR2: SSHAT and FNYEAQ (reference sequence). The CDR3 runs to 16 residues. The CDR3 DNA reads TGTGCTAGCAGCTTTGATAGCGGGAGCCCCTACAATGAGCAGTTCTTC. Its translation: CASSFDSGSPYNEQFF. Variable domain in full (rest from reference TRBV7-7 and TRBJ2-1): GAGVSQSPRYKVTKRGQDVTLRCDPISSHATLYWYQQALGQGPEFLTYFNYEAQPDKSGLPSDRFSAERPEGSISTLTIQRTEQRDSAMYRCASSFDSGSPYNEQFFGPGTRLTVL.

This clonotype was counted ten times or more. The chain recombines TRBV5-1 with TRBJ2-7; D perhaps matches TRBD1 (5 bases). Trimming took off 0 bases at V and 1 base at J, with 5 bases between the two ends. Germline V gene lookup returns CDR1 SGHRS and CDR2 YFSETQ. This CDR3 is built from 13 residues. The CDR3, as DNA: TGCGCCAGCAGCTTGGGACAGTCCTACGAGCAGTACTTC. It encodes CASSLGQSYEQYF.